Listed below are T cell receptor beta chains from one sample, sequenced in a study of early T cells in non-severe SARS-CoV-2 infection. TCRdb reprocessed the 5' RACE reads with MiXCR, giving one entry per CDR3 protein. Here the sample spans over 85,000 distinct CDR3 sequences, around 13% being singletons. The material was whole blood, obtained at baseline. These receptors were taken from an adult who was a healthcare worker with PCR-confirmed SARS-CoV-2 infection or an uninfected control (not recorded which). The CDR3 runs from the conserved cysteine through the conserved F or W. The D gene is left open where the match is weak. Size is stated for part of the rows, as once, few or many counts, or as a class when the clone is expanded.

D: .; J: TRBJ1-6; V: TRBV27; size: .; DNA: TGTGCCAGCAGTCCCCAGTTCGAGGGGTCGCGTTCACCCCTCCACTTT; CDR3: CASSPQFEGSRSPLHF
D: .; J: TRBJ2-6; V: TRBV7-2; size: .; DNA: TGTGCCAGCAGCCCCCGGACGGCAGGCAGCTCTGGGGCCAACGTCCTGACTTTC; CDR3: CASSPRTAGSSGANVLTF
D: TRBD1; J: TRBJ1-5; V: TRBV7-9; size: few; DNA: TGTGCCAGCAGCTCACAGGGGACCAATCAGCCCCAGCATTTT; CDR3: CASSSQGTNQPQHF
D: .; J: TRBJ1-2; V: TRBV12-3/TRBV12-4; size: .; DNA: TGTGCCAGCAGTCGAACAGGCTATGGCTACACCTTC; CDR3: CASSRTGYGYTF
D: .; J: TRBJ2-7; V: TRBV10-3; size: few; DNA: TGTGCCATCAGTGACACTTTAAAAGAGGGGCAGTACTTC; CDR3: CAISDTLKEGQYF
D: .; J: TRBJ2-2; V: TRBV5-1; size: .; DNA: TGCGCCAGCAGCTATACAGGGCCGAACACCGGGGAGCTGTTTTTT; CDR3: CASSYTGPNTGELFF
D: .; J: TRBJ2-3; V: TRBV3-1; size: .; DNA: TGTGCCAGCAGCCAAGGTGGGACGGATACGCAGTATTTT; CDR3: CASSQGGTDTQYF
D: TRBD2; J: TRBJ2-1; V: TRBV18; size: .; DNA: TGTGCCAGCTCACCAAAAAACCTAGCGGGGAAAAATGAGCAGTTCTTC; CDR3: CASSPKNLAGKNEQFF
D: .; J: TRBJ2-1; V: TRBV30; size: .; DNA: TGTGCCTGGAGTGTTAAGGGTTTGAGATACAATGAGCAGTTCTTC; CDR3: CAWSVKGLRYNEQFF
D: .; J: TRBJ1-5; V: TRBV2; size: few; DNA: TGTGCCAGCAGCGTCGGGGGCAATCAGCCCCAGCATTTT; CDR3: CASSVGGNQPQHF
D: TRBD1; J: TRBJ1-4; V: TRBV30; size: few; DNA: TGTGCCTGGAGGACGAAAGGGGGCTATAATGAAAAACTGTTTTTT; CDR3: CAWRTKGGYNEKLFF
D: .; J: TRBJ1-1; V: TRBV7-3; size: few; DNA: TGTGCCAGCAGCTCAACCCCCGGCCTCGAAGCTTTCTTT; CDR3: CASSSTPGLEAFF
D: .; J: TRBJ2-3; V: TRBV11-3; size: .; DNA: TGTGCCTCGAAGGGTACAGGGACAGATACGCAGTATTTT; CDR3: CASKGTGTDTQYF
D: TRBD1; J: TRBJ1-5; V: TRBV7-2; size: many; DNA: TGTGCCAGCAGCTTAAAGTTCTTAGGGACAGGGAATCAGCCCCAGCATTTT; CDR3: CASSLKFLGTGNQPQHF
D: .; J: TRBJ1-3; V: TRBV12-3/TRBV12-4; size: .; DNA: TGTGCCAGCAGTTTATGGTCCGGGCCCATCTCTGAAAACACCATATATTTT; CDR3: CASSLWSGPISENTIYF
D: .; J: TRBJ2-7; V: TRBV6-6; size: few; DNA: TGTGCCAGCAGTTACTCGAATCGGGGAGCGGACTTC; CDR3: CASSYSNRGADF
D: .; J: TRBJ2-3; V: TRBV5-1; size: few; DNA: TGCGCCAGCAACCGACAGGAGATCACAGATACGCAGTATTTT; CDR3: CASNRQEITDTQYF
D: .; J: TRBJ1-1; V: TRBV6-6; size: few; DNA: TGTGCCAGCAGTTACTTTCGTGGATCTGTGAACACTGAAGCTTTCTTT; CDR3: CASSYFRGSVNTEAFF
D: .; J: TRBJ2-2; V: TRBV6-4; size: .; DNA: TGTGCCCAAGTTTCTAGCACCGGGGAGCTGTTTTTT; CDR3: CAQVSSTGELFF
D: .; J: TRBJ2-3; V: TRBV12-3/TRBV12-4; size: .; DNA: TGTGCCAGCAGTATAACCCGGGAGCTAAGCACAGATACGCAGTATTTT; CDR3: CASSITRELSTDTQYF